The entry below describes one T cell receptor beta chain. Which antigen it targets is not known. It has no much larger one-base neighbor in the sample; base qualities were not kept. This specimen belongs to a study of OX40 agonist ivuxolimab in advanced cancers. Regarding the complete study: Ivuxolimab was an agonistic, fully human IgG2 monoclonal antibody directed against OX40 (CD134), a costimulatory receptor. The dose-escalation cohort was 80% to 90% male with a mean age of around 64 years, ranging from about 23 to 85. The monotherapy dose-escalation portion (N ≈ 50 patients) of the phase I ivuxolimab trial is reported in the paper. Peripheral TCRbeta sequencing aimed to test whether ivuxolimab altered TCR sequence diversity and caused clonal T-cell expansion. Prior anti-PD-1, anti-PD-L1 or anti-CTLA-4 therapy was permitted, and approximately 41% of dose-escalation patients had received checkpoint inhibitors. Intravenous ivuxolimab was administered to patients every 2 weeks at six dose levels: 0.01, 0.1, 0.3, 1.5, 3 and 10 mg/kg. Partial responses occurred in three dose-escalation patients: two with cutaneous melanoma and one with hepatocellular carcinoma. Of the approximately 50 dose-escalation patients, hepatocellular carcinoma was present in 19, melanoma in roughly 15, renal cell carcinoma in 9 and head and neck cancer in 9. The paper's findings and limits, for the study overall: After ivuxolimab, more expanded clones were found on average in CD8+ T cells than in CD4+ T cells. In the 0.1-3.0 mg/kg groups, partial responders had among the lowest normalized peripheral clonal expansion, particularly in CD8+ T cells. Low levels of normalized T-cell clonal expansion were also seen in some nonresponding patients. At doses of 0.1 to 3.0 mg/kg, clonal expansion of both CD4+ and CD8+ T cells in blood was seen between baseline and week 6. The antigen specificity of the clonally expanded peripheral T cells was not determined.

Relative to germline, V is missing 3 bases and J is missing 5 bases, with 13 bases of the junction outside any gene match. From its cysteine to its phenylalanine, the CDR3 spans 17 amino acids. Kept here is only the CDR3 DNA, which spans 51 bases and is read in frame from base 1. CDR1 MDHEN and CDR2 SYDVKM are derived from the germline V gene. The trial excluded patients who had a history of autoimmune disease or were on systemic immunosuppression. Peripheral blood for TCR sequencing was collected from all dose cohorts at baseline, on cycle 4 day 1, and on cycle 7 day 1. Samples came from an open-label, multicenter, first-in-human phase I dose-escalation trial of ivuxolimab. Adults with locally advanced or metastatic head and neck squamous cell, hepatocellular, melanoma or renal cell carcinoma were enrolled in the trial. Before TCR sequencing, CD4+ and CD8+ T cells were separately sorted from peripheral blood.

Genomic DNA was extracted from sorted cells for sequencing of the TCRbeta CDR3 region. The immunoSEQ Assay was used for sequencing of TCRbeta CDR3 regions. TCRdb's version of the immuneACCESS table is confined to in-frame rearrangements and falls short of the full clone set. An unresolved V gene accounts for under half of the shortfall where checked; the remainder is of unknown origin. The sample table shows roughly 67,000 clones, and more than 65% are seen once. The top ten constitute about 1.6% of the sample. The starting material was CD4+ or CD8+ T cells sorted from blood, obtained in a trial of the OX40 agonist ivuxolimab. The chain couples TRBV28 to TRBJ1-5, and TRBD1 aligns with 7 junction nucleotides. The TCR comes from an adult with an advanced solid tumor such as melanoma, head and neck, liver or kidney cancer. The nucleotide sequence is given as TGTGCCAGCAGTTTGAATGGGGACAGCATTTACTATCAGCCCCAGCATTTT. This gives the protein CASSLNGDSIYYQPQHF.